This TCR beta chain was documented in a study of tumor-infiltrating lymphocytes in primary liver carcinoma. As concerns this clonotype: Its antigen is unknown. One end of the junction is discordant with germline, which a read error may explain.

The CDR3 is 13 residues long. Germline assignment: CDR1 KGHSH and CDR2 LQKENI. It was from roughly 20-30 mg of unsorted bulk tissue that RNA and DNA were co-extracted. Five distinct regions per tumor were sampled. Starting from about 0.5 ug of total RNA, TCR beta cDNA was produced with a primer in the constant region. Sequencing libraries for TCR beta derived from three nested multiplex PCR rounds that used slightly modified ARM-PCR. Both of the initial two PCR rounds ran for 10 cycles and employed TRBV1-TRBV30 forward primers alongside a C-beta reverse primer. TCRdb passed the multiplex PCR reads through MiXCR, listing each CDR3 protein once. The table lists around 100,000 distinct CDR3 sequences, 69% of them singletons. Study-wide findings and caveats: Merely some 8-24% of top clones spanned all five tumor regions. Tumors reached a significantly greater top-250-clone fraction than blood did (p = 0.039).

Specimen: liver tumor tissue from sampling region 5. Subset in this sample: tumor region T5, tumor centre. This sequence was found in a woman in her sixties or seventies with primary liver carcinoma and hepatitis B virus infection. The chain joins TRBV18 to TRBJ1-1; possible D gene TRBD1, 6 bases. CDR3 region: CVSSTDQGTEAFF. CDR3 bases: TGTGTCAGCTCAACTGACCAGGGGACTGAAGCTTTCTTT.